This TCR beta chain was retrieved from a study of blood T cell repertoires in COVID-19. Whole-study context: Samples came from the United States, Italy and Spain, spanning acute and convalescent COVID-19. Sources were T cells, B-cell-depleted T cells, or PBMCs; the material itself was cDNA or gDNA.

Original methodology: For nucleated cells, counts were estimated from reference gene primer amplification. This table comes from immunoSEQ multiplex PCR, and its TCRdb copy is limited to in-frame clones, with some not included. D and trimming were read from the DNA, whereas the V and J calls and clone size are those reported in that table. The data hold some 210,000 clones, with just over 90% observed a single time. The length of the CDR3 is 17 residues. The V gene lost 6 bases and the J gene lost 0 bases, with 19 bases spanning the gap. CDR1 is SGHNT and CDR2 is YYREEE in the germline V gene (reference sequence).

Sequenced input: peripheral blood. This clonotype was obtained from a man between 25 and 39 years old with acute or convalescent COVID-19. This rearrangement joins TRBV5-4 to TRBJ1-5; tentative D call: TRBD1 (6 bases). The CDR3 loop reads CASILIRTVYSNQPQHF. For the CDR3, the DNA is TGTGCCAGCATCCTAATAAGGACAGTCTATAGCAATCAGCCCCAGCATTTT.